One sample yielded the 17 T cell receptor beta chains listed below, sequenced in a study of Graves' ophthalmopathy and Graves' hyperthyroidism. The sequenced template was RNA, covering the TCR beta CDR3 region. RT-PCR was first run with HTBI primers, then multiplex PCR in a second round. MiXCR, applied by TCRdb to the multiplex PCR reads, yields one record per CDR3 protein. The sample has 400,000 to 500,000 distinct CDR3 sequences; 20% to 25% are singletons. The material sequenced was peripheral blood. These receptors were taken from a woman younger than 35 with stable Graves' hyperthyroidism.

This clonotype was observed at least ten times. This chain joins TRBV12-3 or TRBV12-4 and TRBJ1-6; 7 nucleotides agree with TRBD1. V lost 4 bases, J lost 6 bases, and 9 bases stayed unmatched. CDR3 length: 16 amino acids. CDR3 in amino acids: CASSSIPGQLNSPLHF. The DNA of the CDR3 is TGTGCCAGCAGTTCAATCCCGGGACAGCTTAATTCACCCCTCCACTTT.

This clonotype has at least ten counts. The chain is built from TRBV6-1 and TRBJ1-5; D not certain. V was clipped by 2 bases and J by 5 bases, with 7 bases between them. The CDR3 runs to 13 residues. The V gene's germline CDR1 is MNHNS and CDR2 SASEGT. CDR3 in amino acids: CASSEWWYQPQHF. CDR3 nucleotides: TGTGCCAGCAGTGAATGGTGGTATCAGCCCCAGCATTTT.

This clonotype occurred many times. The rearrangement joins TRBV18 to TRBJ2-7; 8 bases map to TRBD2. Trimming took 3 bases from V and 6 from J; bases not matched to a gene: 4. The CDR3 sequence is 13 residues long. Germline V gives CDR1 KGHSH, CDR2 LQKENI. This CDR3 is CASSPGLGSEQYF. CDR3 sequence (DNA): TGTGCCAGCTCACCGGGACTAGGTAGCGAGCAGTACTTC. Complete variable domain (other parts from reference TRBV18 and TRBJ2-7): NAGVMQNPRHLVRRRGQEARLRCSPMKGHSHVYWYRQLPEEGLKFMVYLQKENIIDESGMPKERFSAEFPKEGPSILRIQQVVRGDSAAYFCASSPGLGSEQYFGPGTRLTVT.

This clonotype was observed many times. The rearrangement joins TRBV5-1 to TRBJ1-1; D gene ambiguous. V gave up 0 bases and J gave up 6 bases, with 12 bases separating them. CDR1 is SGHRS, CDR2 YFSETQ, per germline. This CDR3 has 14 amino acids. Here the CDR3 reads CASSLELGGSEAFF. The CDR3, as DNA: TGCGCCAGCAGCTTGGAGTTGGGAGGCTCTGAAGCTTTCTTT.

This clonotype was counted ten times or more. The CDR3 loop reads CASSFGRGSPGAQHF. The CDR3 DNA sequence: TGTGCCAGCAGTTTCGGCAGGGGAAGCCCGGGGGCCCAGCATTTT. The chain employs TRBV12-3 or TRBV12-4 and TRBJ1-5; TRBD1 might be the D (6 bases). The V end was cut by 3 bases, the J end by 11 bases, with 20 bases between. The CDR3 is 15 amino acids.

This clonotype was seen at least ten times. The V and J genes are TRBV2 and TRBJ1-2; D gene unclear. V lost 1 base and J 6 bases, leaving 15 bases between the germline ends. The CDR3 has 15 amino acids. Germline CDR1 is SNHLY and CDR2 is FYNNEI. The CDR3 DNA reads as TGTGCCAGCAGTGAAGACCACTTAAAAGGGCATGGCTACACCTTC. This encodes CASSEDHLKGHGYTF.

V and J are TRBV4-2 and TRBJ1-2; D is unresolved. The V gene's germline CDR1 is LGHNA and CDR2 YNFKEQ. This CDR3 spans 15 amino acids. V gave up 1 base and J gave up 2 bases, with 11 bases separating them. The CDR3 DNA reads as TGTGCCAGCAGCCAAGGGACTCACTGGAACTATGGCTACACCTTC. Translating it yields CASSQGTHWNYGYTF.

This clonotype showed up many times. This chain joins TRBV6-5 and TRBJ1-1; D is perhaps TRBD1 (6 bases). Germline CDR1 is MNHEY and CDR2 is SVGAGI. Between the trimmed V and J ends, which lost 7 bases and 0 bases, there was a span of 9 bases. CDR3 length equals 13 residues. Here the CDR3 DNA reads TGTGCCAGCAAGGACAGCGTGAACACTGAAGCTTTCTTT. It yields the protein CASKDSVNTEAFF.

This clonotype has a count of ten or more. The V call is TRBV27, the J call TRBJ2-5; no firm D call. V shed 0 bases and J shed 7 bases, with 15 bases lying between them. Germline CDR1 MNHEY, CDR2 SMNVEV (reference sequence). The CDR3 runs 15 residues. The CDR3 reads CASSLSASSGGTQYF. CDR3 DNA sequence: TGTGCCAGCAGTTTATCGGCCTCCTCTGGCGGGACCCAGTACTTC.

This clonotype occurred many times. The rearrangement uses TRBV12-3 or TRBV12-4 and TRBJ1-2; D not certain. Trimming pared 4 bases from V and 1 base from J, leaving 7 bases between. There are 13 residues in the CDR3. This chain's CDR3 is CASSSQFNYGYTF. CDR3 DNA sequence: TGTGCCAGCAGTTCCCAATTTAACTATGGCTACACCTTC.

The chain is built from TRBV12-3 or TRBV12-4 and TRBJ1-2, with D possibly being TRBD1 (5 bases). V was shortened by 5 bases and J by 4 bases, with 17 bases between the two germline ends. This CDR3 spans 15 amino acids. The CDR3 region has the DNA TGTGCCAGCAGTCTAGACGGGGAGGGACGCTATGGCTACACCTTC. It translates to CASSLDGEGRYGYTF.

This clonotype came up many times. The chain is built from TRBV6-5 and TRBJ2-7, with D possibly TRBD1 on 6 matching bases. The CDR3 length is 12 residues. Trimming took 4 bases from V and 5 from J, leaving 9 bases between them. CDR1 is MNHEY and CDR2 is SVGAGI in the germline V gene. DNA for the CDR3: TGTGCCAGCAGTTCTGCAGGGGACGAGCAGTACTTC. Translation gives CASSSAGDEQYF.

This clonotype showed up many times. The V call is TRBV4-3, the J call TRBJ2-7; a weak D match, TRBD1 (6 bases). Trimming pared 1 base from V and 3 bases from J, leaving 10 bases between. Germline V gene sequence: CDR1 LGHNA, CDR2 YSLEER. This CDR3 spans 14 amino acids. The CDR3 sequence: CASSQVQGFYEQYF. The DNA for the CDR3 is TGCGCCAGCAGCCAAGTACAGGGTTTCTACGAGCAGTACTTC.

This chain joins TRBV18 and TRBJ2-1, with 16 bases fitting TRBD2. Germline trimming cut 3 bases from V and 9 bases from J; bases unmatched to any gene: 5. CDR3 length: 16 amino acids. Germline V gene lookup returns CDR1 KGHSH and CDR2 LQKENI. This CDR3 reads CASSPAGTSGRGEQFF. CDR3 sequence (DNA): TGTGCCAGCTCACCTGCCGGGACTAGCGGGAGGGGTGAGCAGTTCTTC.

This clonotype was recorded many times. V gene TRBV20-1 combines with J gene TRBJ2-7, with 9 bases fitting TRBD1. Germline CDR1 and CDR2: DFQATT and SNEGSKA (reference sequence). The CDR3 covers 13 residues. V gave up 6 bases and J gave up 9 bases; unmatched junction bases: 12. Here the CDR3 reads CSAKGTGPARQYF. DNA for the CDR3: TGCAGTGCGAAAGGGACAGGGCCAGCAAGGCAGTACTTC.

The V call is TRBV20-1, the J call TRBJ1-1; the D gene is possibly TRBD1 (5 bases). Trimming stripped 0 bases from V and 1 base from J, with 9 bases between. The length of the CDR3 is 14 residues. Germline V gene sequence: CDR1 DFQATT, CDR2 SNEGSKA (reference sequence). CDR3 residues: CSARDRRGNTEAFF. The CDR3, as DNA: TGCAGTGCTAGAGATCGGAGGGGGAACACTGAAGCTTTCTTT.

Notes on this clonotype: This may be a read error: a much more frequent sequence differs by one nucleotide. The V call is TRBV7-9, the J call TRBJ2-7, with 11 bases aligning to TRBD2. The CDR3 runs to 15 residues. The V segment lost 4 bases and the J segment 1 base; nucleotides outside the gene matches: 3. CDR1 and CDR2 from the germline V gene are SEHNR and FQNEAQ (reference sequence). In nucleotides, the CDR3 is TGTGCCAGCAGCTGGGGACTAGCGGCATCCTACGAGCAGTACTTC. The encoded protein is CASSWGLAASYEQYF.